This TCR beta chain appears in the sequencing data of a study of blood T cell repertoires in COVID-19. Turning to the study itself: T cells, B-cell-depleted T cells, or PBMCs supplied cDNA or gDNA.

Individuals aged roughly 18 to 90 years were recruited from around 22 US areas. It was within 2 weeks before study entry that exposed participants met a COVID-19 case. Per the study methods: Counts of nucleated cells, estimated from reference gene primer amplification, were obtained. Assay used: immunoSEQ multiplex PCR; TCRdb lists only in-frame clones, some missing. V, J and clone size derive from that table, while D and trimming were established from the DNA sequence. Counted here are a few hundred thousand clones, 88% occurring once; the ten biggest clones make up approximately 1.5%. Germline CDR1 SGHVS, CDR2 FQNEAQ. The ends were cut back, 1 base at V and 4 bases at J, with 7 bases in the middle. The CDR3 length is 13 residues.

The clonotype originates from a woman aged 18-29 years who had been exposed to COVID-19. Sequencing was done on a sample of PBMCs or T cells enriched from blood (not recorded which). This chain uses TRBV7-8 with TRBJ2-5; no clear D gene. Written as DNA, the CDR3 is TGTGCCAGCAGCTTAGGGCCGCTAGAGACCCAGTACTTC. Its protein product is CASSLGPLETQYF.